Sequencing of this T cell receptor (beta chain) was carried out in a study of blood T cell repertoires in COVID-19. Turning to the study itself: Specimens from acute and convalescent COVID-19 originated in the United States, Italy and Spain. Sources were T cells, B-cell-depleted T cells, or PBMCs; the material itself was cDNA or gDNA.

Sequencing was performed with immunoSEQ multiplex PCR; in TCRdb, only in-frame clones are kept and a portion is missing. The sample shows around 160,000 clones, around 80% of them seen only once. Residents of about 25 US areas, aged roughly 18 to 90 years, made up the participants. Trimming stripped 2 bases from V and 3 bases from J, with 14 bases between. The CDR3 length is 15 residues. In germline, CDR1 is SGHRS, CDR2 YFSETQ. The rearrangement uses TRBV5-1 and TRBJ1-1, with D perhaps matching TRBD1 (6 bases). This TCR was sampled from a man in his forties who had recovered from COVID-19. Sequencing was carried out using PBMCs or T cells enriched from blood (not recorded which). CDR3 loop: CASSFATSGDTEAFF. In DNA form, the CDR3 reads TGCGCCAGCAGCTTCGCTACCTCAGGGGACACTGAAGCTTTCTTT.